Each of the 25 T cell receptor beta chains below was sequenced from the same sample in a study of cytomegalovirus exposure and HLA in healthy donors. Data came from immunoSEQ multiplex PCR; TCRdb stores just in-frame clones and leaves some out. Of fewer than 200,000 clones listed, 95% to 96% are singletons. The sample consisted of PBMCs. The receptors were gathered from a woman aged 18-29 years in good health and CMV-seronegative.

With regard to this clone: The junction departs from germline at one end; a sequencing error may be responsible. CDR3 region: CASSPGGRTDTQYF. The CDR3 DNA reads as TGTGCTAGCAGCCCAGGGGGGAGGACAGATACGCAGTATTTT. The V and J genes are TRBV7-7 and TRBJ2-3; D perhaps matches TRBD1 (7 bases). The CDR3 consists of 14 residues. The germline V gene has CDR1 SSHAT and CDR2 FNYEAQ (reference sequence).

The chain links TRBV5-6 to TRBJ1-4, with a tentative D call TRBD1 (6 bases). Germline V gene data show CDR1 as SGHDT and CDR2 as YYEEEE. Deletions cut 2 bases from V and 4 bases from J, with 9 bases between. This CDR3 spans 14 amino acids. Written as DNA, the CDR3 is TGTGCCAGCAGCTTACAGGGCGGTAATGAAAAACTGTTTTTT. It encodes CASSLQGGNEKLFF.

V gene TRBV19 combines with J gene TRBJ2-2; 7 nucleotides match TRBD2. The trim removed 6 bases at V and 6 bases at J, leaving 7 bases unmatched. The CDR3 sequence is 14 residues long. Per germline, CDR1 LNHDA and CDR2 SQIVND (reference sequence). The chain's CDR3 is CASSSGGWAGELFF. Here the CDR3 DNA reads TGTGCCAGTAGCTCGGGGGGTTGGGCCGGGGAGCTGTTTTTT. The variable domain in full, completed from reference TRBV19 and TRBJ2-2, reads DGGITQSPKYLFRKEGQNVTLSCEQNLNHDAMYWYRQDPGQGLRLIYYSQIVNDFQKGDIAEGYSVSREKKESFPLTVTSAQKNPTAFYLCASSSGGWAGELFFGEGSRLTVL.

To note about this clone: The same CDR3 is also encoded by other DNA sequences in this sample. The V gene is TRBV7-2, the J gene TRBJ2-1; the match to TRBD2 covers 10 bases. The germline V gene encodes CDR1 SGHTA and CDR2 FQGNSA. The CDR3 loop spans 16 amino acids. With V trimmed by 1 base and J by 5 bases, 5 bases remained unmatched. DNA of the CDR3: TGTGCCAGCAGCTTAGGGTTAGCGGGGGGCCACAATGAGCAGTTCTTC. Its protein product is CASSLGLAGGHNEQFF.

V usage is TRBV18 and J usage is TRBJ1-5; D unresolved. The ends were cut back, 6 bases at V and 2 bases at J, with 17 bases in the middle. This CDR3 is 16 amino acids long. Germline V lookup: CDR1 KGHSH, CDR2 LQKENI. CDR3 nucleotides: TGTGCCAGCTCGCCTGCGGGTTGGTCGGGCAATCAGCCCCAGCATTTT. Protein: CASSPAGWSGNQPQHF.

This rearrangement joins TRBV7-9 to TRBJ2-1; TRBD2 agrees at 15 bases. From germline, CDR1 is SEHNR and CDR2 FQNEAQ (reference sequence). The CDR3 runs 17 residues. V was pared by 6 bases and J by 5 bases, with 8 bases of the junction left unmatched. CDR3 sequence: CASSRPGTSGGNNEQFF. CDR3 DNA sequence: TGTGCCAGCAGTCGACCCGGGACTAGCGGGGGGAACAATGAGCAGTTCTTC.

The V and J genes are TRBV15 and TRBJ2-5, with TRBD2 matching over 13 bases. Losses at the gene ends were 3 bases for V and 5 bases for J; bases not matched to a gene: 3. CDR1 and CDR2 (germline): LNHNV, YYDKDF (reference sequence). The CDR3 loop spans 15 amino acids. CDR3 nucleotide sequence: TGTGCCACCAGCAGGGGACTAGCGGGGTCGGAGACCCAGTACTTC. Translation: CATSRGLAGSETQYF.

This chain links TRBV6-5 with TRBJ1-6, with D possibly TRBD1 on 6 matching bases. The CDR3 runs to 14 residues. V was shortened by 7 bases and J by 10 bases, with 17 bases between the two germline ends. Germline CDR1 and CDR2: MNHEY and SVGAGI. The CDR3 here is CASTDRGAGSPLHF. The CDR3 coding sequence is TGTGCCAGCACCGACCGGGGGGCCGGGTCACCCCTCCACTTT.

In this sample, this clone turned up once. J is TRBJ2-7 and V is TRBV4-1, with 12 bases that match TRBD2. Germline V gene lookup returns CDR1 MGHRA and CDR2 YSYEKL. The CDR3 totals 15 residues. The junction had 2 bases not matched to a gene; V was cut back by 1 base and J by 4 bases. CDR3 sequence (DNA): TGCGCCAGCAGCCAAGGGACTAGCGGGGCTTACGAGCAGTACTTC. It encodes CASSQGTSGAYEQYF.

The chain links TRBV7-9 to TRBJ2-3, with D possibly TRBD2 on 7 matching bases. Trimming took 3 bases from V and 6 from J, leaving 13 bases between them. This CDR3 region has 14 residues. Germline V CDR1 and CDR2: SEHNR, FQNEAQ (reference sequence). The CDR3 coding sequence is TGTGCCAGCAGCTTGGAGGGGGGGTCGGATACGCAGTATTTT. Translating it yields CASSLEGGSDTQYF.

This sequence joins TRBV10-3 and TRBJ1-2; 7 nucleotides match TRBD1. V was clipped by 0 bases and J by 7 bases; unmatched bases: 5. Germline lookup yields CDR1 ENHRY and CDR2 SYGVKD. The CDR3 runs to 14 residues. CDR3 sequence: CAISESTGLGGYTF. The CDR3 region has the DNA TGTGCCATCAGTGAGTCGACAGGGCTAGGTGGCTACACCTTC.

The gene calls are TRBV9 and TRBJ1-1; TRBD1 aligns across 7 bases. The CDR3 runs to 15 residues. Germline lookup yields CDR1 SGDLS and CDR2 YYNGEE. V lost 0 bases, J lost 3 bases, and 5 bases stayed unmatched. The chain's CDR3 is CASSVGGQPHTEAFF. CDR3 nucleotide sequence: TGTGCCAGCAGCGTAGGGGGACAGCCTCACACTGAAGCTTTCTTT.

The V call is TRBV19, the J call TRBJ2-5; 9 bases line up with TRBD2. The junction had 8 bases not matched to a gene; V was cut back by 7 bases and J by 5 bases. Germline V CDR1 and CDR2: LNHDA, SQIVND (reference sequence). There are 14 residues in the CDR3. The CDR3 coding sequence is TGTGCCAGTATGGGCGGGGGGGCAGGCGAGACCCAGTACTTC. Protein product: CASMGGGAGETQYF.

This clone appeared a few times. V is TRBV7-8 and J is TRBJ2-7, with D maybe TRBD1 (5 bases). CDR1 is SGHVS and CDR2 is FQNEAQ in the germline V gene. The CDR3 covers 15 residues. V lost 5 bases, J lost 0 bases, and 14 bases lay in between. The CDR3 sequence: CASSPGLRISYEQYF. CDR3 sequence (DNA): TGTGCCAGCAGCCCAGGGCTCAGGATCTCCTACGAGCAGTACTTC. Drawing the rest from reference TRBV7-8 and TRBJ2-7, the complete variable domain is GAGVSQSPRYKVAKRGQDVALRCDPISGHVSLFWYQQALGQGPEFLTYFQNEAQLDKSGLPSDRFFAERPEGSVSTLKIQRTQQEDSAVYLCASSPGLRISYEQYFGPGTRLTVT.

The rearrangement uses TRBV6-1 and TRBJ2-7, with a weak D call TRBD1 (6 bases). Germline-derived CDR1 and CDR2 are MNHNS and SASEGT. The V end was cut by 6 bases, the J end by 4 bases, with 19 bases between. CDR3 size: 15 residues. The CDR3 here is CASSFGAGAPYEQYF. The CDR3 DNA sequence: TGTGCCAGCAGCTTCGGCGCAGGGGCCCCTTACGAGCAGTACTTC.

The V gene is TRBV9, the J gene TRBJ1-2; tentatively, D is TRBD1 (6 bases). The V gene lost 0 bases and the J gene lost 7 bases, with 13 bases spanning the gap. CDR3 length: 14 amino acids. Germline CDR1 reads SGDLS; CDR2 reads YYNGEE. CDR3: CASSVDPGESGYTF. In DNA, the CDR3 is TGTGCCAGCAGCGTAGATCCAGGGGAAAGTGGCTACACCTTC.

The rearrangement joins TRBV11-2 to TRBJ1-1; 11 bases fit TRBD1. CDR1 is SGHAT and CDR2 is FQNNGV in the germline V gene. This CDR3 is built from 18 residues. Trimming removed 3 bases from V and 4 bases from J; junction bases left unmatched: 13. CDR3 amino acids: CASSFPTDRGRRSTEAFF. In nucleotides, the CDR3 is TGTGCCAGCAGCTTCCCCACGGACAGGGGGCGGAGAAGCACTGAAGCTTTCTTT. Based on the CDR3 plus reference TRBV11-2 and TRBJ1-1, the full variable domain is EAGVAQSPRYKIIEKRQSVAFWCNPISGHATLYWYQQILGQGPKLLIQFQNNGVVDDSQLPKDRFSAERLKGVDSTLKIQPAKLEDSAVYLCASSFPTDRGRRSTEAFFGQGTRLTVV.

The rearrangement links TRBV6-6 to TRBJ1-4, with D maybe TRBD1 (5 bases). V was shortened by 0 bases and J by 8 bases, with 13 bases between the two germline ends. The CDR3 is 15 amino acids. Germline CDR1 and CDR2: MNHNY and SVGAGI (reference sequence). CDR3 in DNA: TGTGCCAGCAGTTACTCCCAGGGACTTACGGAAAAACTGTTTTTT. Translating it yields CASSYSQGLTEKLFF.

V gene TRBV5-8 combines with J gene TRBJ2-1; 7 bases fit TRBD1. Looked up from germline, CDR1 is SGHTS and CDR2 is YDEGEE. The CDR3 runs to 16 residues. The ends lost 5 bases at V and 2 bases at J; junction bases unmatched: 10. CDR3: CASRTSEGAAYNEQFF. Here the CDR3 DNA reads TGTGCCAGCAGAACCTCTGAGGGGGCGGCCTACAATGAGCAGTTCTTC.

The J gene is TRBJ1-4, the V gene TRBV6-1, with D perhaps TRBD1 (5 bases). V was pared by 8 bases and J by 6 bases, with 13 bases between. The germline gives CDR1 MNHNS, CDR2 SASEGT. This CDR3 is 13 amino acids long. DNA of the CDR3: TGTGCCAGCCCCCCCTCGACAGATGAAAAACTGTTTTTT. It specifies CASPPSTDEKLFF.

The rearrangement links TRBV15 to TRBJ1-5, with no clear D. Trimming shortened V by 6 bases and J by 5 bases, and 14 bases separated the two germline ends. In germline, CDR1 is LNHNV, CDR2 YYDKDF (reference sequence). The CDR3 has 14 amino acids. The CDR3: CATRLGGEDQPQHF. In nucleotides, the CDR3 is TGTGCCACCAGGTTAGGTGGCGAGGATCAGCCCCAGCATTTT. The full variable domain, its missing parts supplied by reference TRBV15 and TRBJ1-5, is DAMVIQNPRYQVTQFGKPVTLSCSQTLNHNVMYWYQQKSSQAPKLLFHYYDKDFNNEADTPDNFQSRRPNTSFCFLDIRSPGLGDTAMYLCATRLGGEDQPQHFGDGTRLSIL.

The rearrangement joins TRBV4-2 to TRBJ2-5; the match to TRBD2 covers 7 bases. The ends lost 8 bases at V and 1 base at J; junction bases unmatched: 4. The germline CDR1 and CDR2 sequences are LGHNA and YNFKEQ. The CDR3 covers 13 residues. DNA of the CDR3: TGTGCCAGCTCGCGGGAGTTCCAAGAGACCCAGTACTTC. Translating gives CASSREFQETQYF.

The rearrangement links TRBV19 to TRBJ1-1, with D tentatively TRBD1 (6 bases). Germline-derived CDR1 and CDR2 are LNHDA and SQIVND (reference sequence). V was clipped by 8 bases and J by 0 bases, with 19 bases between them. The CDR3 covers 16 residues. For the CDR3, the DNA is TGTGCCAGTTCCACAGGGAATGCAATGATGAACACTGAAGCTTTCTTT. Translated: CASSTGNAMMNTEAFF.

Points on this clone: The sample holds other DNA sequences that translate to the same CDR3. CDR3 nucleotide sequence: TGTGCCAGCAGTGAATCTGGCCCCTATGGCTACACCTTC. It encodes CASSESGPYGYTF. This chain uses TRBV6-1 with TRBJ1-2; the D is unclear. CDR3 length: 13 amino acids. Trimming cost V 2 bases and J 4 bases, with 8 bases left between them. The germline gives CDR1 MNHNS, CDR2 SASEGT.

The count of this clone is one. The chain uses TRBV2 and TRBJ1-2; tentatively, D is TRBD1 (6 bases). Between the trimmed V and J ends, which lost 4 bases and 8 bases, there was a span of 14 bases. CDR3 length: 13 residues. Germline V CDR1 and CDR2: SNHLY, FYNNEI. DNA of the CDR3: TGTGCCAGCAGTGCCACGGGGGGCAACGGCTACACCTTC. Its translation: CASSATGGNGYTF.